The TCR beta chain under discussion was sequenced for a study of shared clonotypes between healthy human individuals. TCRdb's table, derived via immunoSEQ multiplex PCR, lists solely in-frame clones and lacks some. The sample holds over 400,000 clones, 90% to 97% seen once. This clone was picked up one time. Its antigen remains unidentified. Study results and limitations: Sequencing depth was expected to influence donor clonotype sharing.

This CDR3 is 14 amino acids long. Germline-derived CDR1 and CDR2 are GTSNPN and SVGIG (reference sequence). Trimming took 1 base from V and 3 from J, leaving 12 bases between them. This receptor was taken from a woman aged 30 to 39 in good health. This chain links TRBV30 with TRBJ1-1; TRBD1 is a possible D gene (5 bases). Sequencing was carried out using naive CD4+ T cells sorted from blood. Subset: CD45RA+ positively selected. Written as DNA, the CDR3 is TGTGCCTGGAGTGACAGTTCACAGGACACTGAAGCTTTCTTT. Protein product: CAWSDSSQDTEAFF. Based on the CDR3 plus reference TRBV30 and TRBJ1-1, the full variable domain is SQTIHQWPATLVQPVGSPLSLECTVEGTSNPNLYWYRQAAGRGLQLLFYSVGIGQISSEVPQNLSASRPQDRQFILSSKKLLLSDSGFYLCAWSDSSQDTEAFFGQGTRLTVV.